This TCR beta chain was captured in a study of early T cells in non-severe SARS-CoV-2 infection. TCRdb used MiXCR to reprocess the 5' RACE reads, holding one entry per CDR3 protein. The data hold 98,000 or so distinct CDR3 sequences, with around an eighth observed a single time. The CDR3 has 13 residues. The germline gives CDR1 SNHLY, CDR2 FYNNEI. V was cut by 0 bases and J by 6 bases, with 7 bases left in between. The genes are TRBV2 and TRBJ2-3; tentatively, D is TRBD2 (5 bases). This TCR derives from an adult who was a healthcare worker with PCR-confirmed SARS-CoV-2 infection or an uninfected control (not recorded which). Source material: whole blood. The DNA for the CDR3 is TGTGCCAGCAGTGAAGCGTGGAGGGATACGCAGTATTTT. This codes for CASSEAWRDTQYF.